This section outlines one T cell receptor (beta chain) sequence together with its context. The antigen is undetermined. This sample includes further DNA sequences coding for the same CDR3. This sample was included in a study of cytomegalovirus exposure and HLA in healthy donors. The CDR3 totals 12 residues. From germline, CDR1 is SGHRS and CDR2 YFSETQ. V lost 0 bases to trimming and J lost 8 bases, with 6 bases between them. Whole-study results and caveats: Rare TCR sequences dominated, though some public TCRs recurred in many donors. With later analysis, a missense DCLRE1C variant became linked to TCR beta V- and J-gene trimming. There were under 200 TCR beta chains listed as cytomegalovirus-associated. Diagnosis of cytomegalovirus status made by the classifier reportedly showed high specificity and sensitivity.

The PCR ran on 60 Vbeta and 13 Jbeta primers. The protocol was immunoSEQ multiplex PCR, while the TCRdb copy is restricted to in-frame clones and leaves out a portion. The sample shows around 140,000 clones, about 84% of them seen only once. V is TRBV5-1 and J is TRBJ2-1; tentatively, D is TRBD1 (5 bases). The receptor was derived from a man aged 50 to 60 in good health and CMV-seronegative. The material sequenced was PBMCs. The CDR3 sequence is CASSLGGDEQFF. The CDR3 DNA reads as TGCGCCAGCAGCTTGGGGGGCGATGAGCAGTTCTTC.